These T cell receptor beta chains were read from a single sample in a study of blood T cell repertoires in COVID-19. Data came from immunoSEQ multiplex PCR; TCRdb stores just in-frame clones and leaves some out. The sample lists 50,000 to 70,000 clones; 75% to 80% were seen once. The sequenced sample was peripheral blood. These receptors all come from a man aged 50-59 years with active or convalescent COVID-19. CDR3s include the opening cysteine and the closing phenylalanine or tryptophan. A D gene is named only where the DNA matches it firmly. Size tells how often a clone was seen (once, few, many) or the class of an expanded clone, and some rows leave it out.

v_gene	j_gene	abundance	d_gene	CDR3nt	CDR3aa
TRBV10-1	TRBJ2-3	-	TRBD2	TGCGCCAGCAGCCCCAGCGGGAGGGGCACAGATACGCAGTATTTT	CASSPSGRGTDTQYF
TRBV3-1/TRBV3-2	TRBJ1-6	-	TRBD1	TGTGCCAGCAGCCAAGGGGACAGCACCTCGAGCTCCTATAATTCACCCCTCCACTTT	CASSQGDSTSSSYNSPLHF
TRBV2	TRBJ2-4	few	-	TGTGCCAGCAACAACTACACCACCAAAAACATTCAGTACTTC	CASNNYTTKNIQYF
TRBV5-6	TRBJ1-2	-	TRBD1	TGTGCCAGCAGCCTAAGACAGGGAGGTGGCTACACCTTC	CASSLRQGGGYTF
TRBV3-1/TRBV3-2	TRBJ1-4	-	-	TGTGCCAGCAGCCAAGATTATTGGGGGGAGAGGTTTTTT	CASSQDYWGERFF
TRBV5-1	TRBJ2-5	few	-	TGCGCCAGCAGCTTGGTTGCGAGCCAAAAAGAGACCCAGTACTTC	CASSLVASQKETQYF
TRBV29-1	TRBJ2-7	-	TRBD2	TGCAGCGCCCGGGGCGGGAGGGGGTACGAGCAGTACTTC	CSARGGRGYEQYF
TRBV2	TRBJ2-3	-	TRBD1	TGTGCCAGCAATCCACAGGGGGGTAGCACAGATACGCAGTATTTT	CASNPQGGSTDTQYF
TRBV19	TRBJ2-5	-	-	TGTGCCAGTAGCCACAGGGCTGGAGAGACCCAGTACTTC	CASSHRAGETQYF
TRBV3-1/TRBV3-2	TRBJ1-1	few	-	TGTGCCAGCAGCCAAGGAGCAAAGACAGATTTCTTT	CASSQGAKTDFF
TRBV30	TRBJ2-5	-	-	TGTGCCTGGAGTGGGGCCTTGAAAGAGACCCAGTACTTC	CAWSGALKETQYF
TRBV19	TRBJ1-2	-	TRBD1	TGTGCCAGTAGTATCAGGGGGGCCGGCTACACCTTC	CASSIRGAGYTF
TRBV12-5	TRBJ2-3	-	-	TGTGCTAGTGGTTTGGGACAGAAATCAGATACGCAGTATTTT	CASGLGQKSDTQYF
TRBV3-1/TRBV3-2	TRBJ1-4	-	-	TGTGCCAGCAGCCAAGATGGAGGTGCAACTAATGAAAAACTGTTTTTT	CASSQDGGATNEKLFF
TRBV12-3/TRBV12-4	TRBJ1-2	few	-	TGTGCCAGCAGTCTTGCAGGGTCTCGTGGCTACACCTTC	CASSLAGSRGYTF
TRBV5-7	TRBJ2-7	few	-	TGTGCCAGCAGCTTCCGGGGACAATCAAGGGAAAGGTCCTACGAGCAGTACTTC	CASSFRGQSRERSYEQYF
TRBV29-1	TRBJ2-6	-	-	TGCAGCGTTAGCGGTGCTAGCTCTGGGGCCAACGTCCTGACTTTC	CSVSGASSGANVLTF
TRBV5-4	TRBJ2-3	-	TRBD1	TGTGCCAGCAGCGCAGACAGGGGTTTCACAGATACGCAGTATTTT	CASSADRGFTDTQYF
TRBV5-4	TRBJ2-5	-	-	TGTGCCAGCAGCCCCGCGGTTGGCGCGGAGACCCAGTACTTC	CASSPAVGAETQYF
TRBV7-7	TRBJ2-3	-	-	TGTGCCACCGCACGAGGGACGGGGGAGGCAGATACGCAGTATTTT	CATARGTGEADTQYF
TRBV3-1/TRBV3-2	TRBJ2-1	-	TRBD1	TGTGCCAGCAGCGTAAGGGACAGGGGCTTCTACAATGAGCAGTTCTTC	CASSVRDRGFYNEQFF
TRBV21-1	TRBJ1-4	-	-	TGTGCCAGTCAGATCTACCGGGACTCCCTGCATGGCCTTAATGAAAAACTGTTTTTT	CASQIYRDSLHGLNEKLFF
TRBV10-3	TRBJ2-5	-	-	TGTGCCATCAGTGGGTCGGGCATCTTACAAGAGACCCAGTACTTC	CAISGSGILQETQYF
TRBV12-3/TRBV12-4	TRBJ1-5	-	TRBD1	TGTGCCAGCAGGCTTGACAGGGGGCAGCCCCAGCATTTT	CASRLDRGQPQHF
TRBV5-5	TRBJ1-6	few	-	TGTGCCAGCAGCTTGTCAGGGATCGCCAATTCACCCCTCCACTTT	CASSLSGIANSPLHF
TRBV7-2	TRBJ2-1	-	TRBD2	TGTGCCAGCAGCTTAAATGCGGGAGTCAACAATGAGCAGTTCTTC	CASSLNAGVNNEQFF